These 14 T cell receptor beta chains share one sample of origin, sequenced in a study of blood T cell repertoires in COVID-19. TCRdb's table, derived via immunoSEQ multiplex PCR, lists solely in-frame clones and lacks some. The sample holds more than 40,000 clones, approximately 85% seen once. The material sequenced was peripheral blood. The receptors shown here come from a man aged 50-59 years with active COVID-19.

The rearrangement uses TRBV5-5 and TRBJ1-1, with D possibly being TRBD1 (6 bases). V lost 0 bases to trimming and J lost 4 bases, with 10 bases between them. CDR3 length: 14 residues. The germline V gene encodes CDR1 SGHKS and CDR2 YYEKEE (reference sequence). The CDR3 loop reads CASSLVGAPTEAFF. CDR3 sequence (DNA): TGTGCCAGCAGCTTGGTGGGGGCCCCCACTGAAGCTTTCTTT.

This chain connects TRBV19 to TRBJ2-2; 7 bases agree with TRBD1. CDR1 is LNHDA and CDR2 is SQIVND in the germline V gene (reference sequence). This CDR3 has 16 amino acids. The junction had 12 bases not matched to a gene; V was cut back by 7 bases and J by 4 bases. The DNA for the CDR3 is TGTGCCAGTATCTCTAACAGGGGTGGGGGCACCGGGGAGCTGTTTTTT. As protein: CASISNRGGGTGELFF.

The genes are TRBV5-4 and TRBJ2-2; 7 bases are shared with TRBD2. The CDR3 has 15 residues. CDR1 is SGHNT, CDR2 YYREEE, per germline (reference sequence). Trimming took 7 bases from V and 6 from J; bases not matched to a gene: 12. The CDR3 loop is CASGSGGFSSGELFF. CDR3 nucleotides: TGTGCCAGCGGCTCCGGGGGGTTTAGCTCCGGGGAGCTGTTTTTT.

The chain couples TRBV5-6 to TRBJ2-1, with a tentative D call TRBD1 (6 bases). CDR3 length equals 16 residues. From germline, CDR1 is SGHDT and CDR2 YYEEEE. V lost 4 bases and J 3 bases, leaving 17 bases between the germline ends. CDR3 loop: CASSLPDRLVYNEQFF. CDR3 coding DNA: TGTGCCAGCAGCCTCCCCGACAGGCTGGTCTACAATGAGCAGTTCTTC.

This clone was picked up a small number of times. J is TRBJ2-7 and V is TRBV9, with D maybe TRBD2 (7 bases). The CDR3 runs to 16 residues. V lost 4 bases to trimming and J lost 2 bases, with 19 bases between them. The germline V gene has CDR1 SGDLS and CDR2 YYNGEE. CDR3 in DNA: TGTGCCAGCAGCCCCCATGGGAGGGGGTTGCCCTACGAGCAGTACTTC. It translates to CASSPHGRGLPYEQYF.

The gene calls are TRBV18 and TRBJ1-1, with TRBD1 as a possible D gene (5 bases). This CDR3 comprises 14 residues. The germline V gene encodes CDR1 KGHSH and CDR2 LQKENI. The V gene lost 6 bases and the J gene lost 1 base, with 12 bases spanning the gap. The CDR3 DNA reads TGTGCCAGCTCGTCGTGGGGGGAGAACACTGAAGCTTTCTTT. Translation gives CASSSWGENTEAFF.

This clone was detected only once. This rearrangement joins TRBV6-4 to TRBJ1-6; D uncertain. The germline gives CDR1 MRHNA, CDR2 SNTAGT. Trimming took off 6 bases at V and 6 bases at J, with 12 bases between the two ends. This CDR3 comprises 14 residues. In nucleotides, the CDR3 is TGTGCCAGCAGGGCCCCGGGGTTTAATTCACCCCTCCACTTT. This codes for CASRAPGFNSPLHF.

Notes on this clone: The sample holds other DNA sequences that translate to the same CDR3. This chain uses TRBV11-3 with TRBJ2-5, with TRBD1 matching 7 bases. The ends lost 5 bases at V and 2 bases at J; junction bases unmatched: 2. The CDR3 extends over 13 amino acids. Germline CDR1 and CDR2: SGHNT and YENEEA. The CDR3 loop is CASSRDRQETQYF. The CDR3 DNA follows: TGTGCCAGCAGCAGGGACAGACAAGAGACCCAGTACTTC.

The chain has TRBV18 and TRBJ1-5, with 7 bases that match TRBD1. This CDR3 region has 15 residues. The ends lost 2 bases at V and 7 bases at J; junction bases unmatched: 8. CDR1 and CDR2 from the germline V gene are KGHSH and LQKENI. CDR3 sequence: CASSPTAGGRQPQHF. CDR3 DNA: TGTGCCAGCTCACCAACCGCAGGGGGGAGGCAGCCCCAGCATTTT.

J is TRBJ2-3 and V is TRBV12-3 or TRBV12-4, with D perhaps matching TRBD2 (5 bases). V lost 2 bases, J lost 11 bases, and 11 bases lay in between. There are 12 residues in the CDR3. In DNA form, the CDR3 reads TGTGCCAGCAGTTTAAGAGGGAGTGAGCAGTATTTT. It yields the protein CASSLRGSEQYF.

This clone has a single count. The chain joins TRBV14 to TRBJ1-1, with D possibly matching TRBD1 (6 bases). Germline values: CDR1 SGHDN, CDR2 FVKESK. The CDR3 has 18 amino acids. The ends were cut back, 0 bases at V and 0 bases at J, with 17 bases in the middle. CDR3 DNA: TGTGCCAGCAGCCAAGACGTTACAGGGTTCAGGGTGAACACTGAAGCTTTCTTT. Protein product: CASSQDVTGFRVNTEAFF.

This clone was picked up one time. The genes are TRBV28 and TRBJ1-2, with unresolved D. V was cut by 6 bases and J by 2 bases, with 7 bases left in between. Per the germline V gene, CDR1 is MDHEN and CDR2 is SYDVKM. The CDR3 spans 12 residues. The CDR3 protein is CASRGRNYGYTF. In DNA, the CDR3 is TGTGCCAGCAGGGGCAGGAACTATGGCTACACCTTC.

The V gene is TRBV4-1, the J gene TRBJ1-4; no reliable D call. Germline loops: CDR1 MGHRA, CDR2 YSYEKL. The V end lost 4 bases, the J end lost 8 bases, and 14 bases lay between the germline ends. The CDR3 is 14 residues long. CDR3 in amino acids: CASSPLGVREKLFF. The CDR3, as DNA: TGCGCCAGCAGCCCCCTTGGAGTTCGCGAAAAACTGTTTTTT.

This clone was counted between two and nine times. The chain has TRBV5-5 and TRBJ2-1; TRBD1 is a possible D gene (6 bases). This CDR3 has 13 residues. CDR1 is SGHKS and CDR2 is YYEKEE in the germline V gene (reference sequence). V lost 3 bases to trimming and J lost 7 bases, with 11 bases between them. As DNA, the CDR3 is TGTGCCAGCAGCTCCCTAACAGGGAATGAGCAGTTCTTC. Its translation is CASSSLTGNEQFF.